A selection of T cell receptor beta chains follows, all from one sample in a study of T cells in Graves' hyperthyroidism and ophthalmopathy. TCRdb re-called the multiplex PCR reads with MiXCR, one entry per CDR3 protein. The data hold 550,000 to 600,000 distinct CDR3 sequences, with 14% observed a single time. Sequences were obtained from blood. Every receptor here comes from a woman aged 18-35 years with Graves' ophthalmopathy. Each CDR3 is given without its conserved first and last residue. The D gene is left open where the match is weak.

D: TRBD1; V: TRBV18; CDR3: ASSFNAGGANTEAF
D: TRBD1; V: TRBV7-9; CDR3: ASSSGQGPEKLF
D: NA; V: TRBV11-3; CDR3: ASSQDSWAEGAKNIQY
D: NA; V: TRBV7-9; CDR3: ASSSGLASSGNTIY
D: NA; V: TRBV11-1; CDR3: ASSPTRDGYEQY
D: NA; V: TRBV7-2; CDR3: ASSFVPVPAATQY
D: NA; V: TRBV5-4; CDR3: ASSLEQGVYGYT
D: NA; V: TRBV29-1; CDR3: SLRLYPQETQY
D: TRBD1; V: TRBV4-3; CDR3: ASSQYLQGPGGYT
D: NA; V: TRBV2; CDR3: ASREANRVTYNEQF
D: NA; V: TRBV29-1; CDR3: SVVESGSDSSRHGYT
D: NA; V: TRBV28; CDR3: ASRKERSSYNSPLH
D: NA; V: TRBV2; CDR3: ASSEALSLGREQF
D: NA; V: TRBV2; CDR3: ARLGAVNTEAF
D: TRBD1; V: TRBV4-3; CDR3: ASSQDWDRGNTGELF
D: NA; V: TRBV4-2; CDR3: ASSQEYRGKFNQPQH
D: NA; V: TRBV20-1; CDR3: SARRANEKLF
D: NA; V: TRBV6-1; CDR3: ASSINSNQPQH
D: TRBD1; V: TRBV3-1; CDR3: ASRRQGQPQH